The T cell receptor beta chain described here comes from a study of blood T cells in healthy people across ages. Findings of the study overall: In older individuals, TCR beta diversity per million T cells was lower, falling roughly linearly with age.

To note about this clonotype: Its antigen is as yet unknown. The junction shows a germline mismatch at one end, possibly a read error.

Primed by a sample-barcoded 5' primer and a J-beta primer mix, a second PCR proceeded for roughly 7 to 11 cycles. There were at least 2.5 million CDR3-containing paired-end reads obtained from each sample. MiXCR, run by TCRdb on the 5' RACE reads, gives a single entry per CDR3 protein. Altogether over 950,000 distinct CDR3 sequences are present, about two fifths being singletons, with the ten largest covering about 12%. Total RNA, at least 5 micrograms per sample, came from PBMCs. Germline CDR1 is MNHEY and CDR2 is SMNVEV (reference sequence). CDR3 length: 19 residues. The TCR originated in a man between 18 and 35 years old in good health. V usage is TRBV27 and J usage is TRBJ1-6, with TRBD1 matching over 9 bases. Sequencing was done on a sample of blood. The CDR3 nucleotides read TGTGCCGGCAGATCGCTTTACCGCCGGGACAGGGTACTTTATTCACCCCTCCACTTT. Its protein product is CAGRSLYRRDRVLYSPLHF.